Listed here is a single TCR beta chain. Its antigen remains unknown. Amplification used 60 Vbeta primers and 13 Jbeta primers. Method: immunoSEQ multiplex PCR; TCRdb's copy keeps in-frame clones and lacks some. The sample consists of 120,000 to 150,000 clones, approximately 80% of them appearing once. These data are taken from a study of cytomegalovirus exposure and HLA in healthy donors. Broader study findings: Indistinguishable V segments such as TRBV6-2 and TRBV6-3 were excluded. The likely origin of a cluster of highly shared sequence variants was a sequencing artifact. Analysis was carried out at a later point, and it linked a missense DCLRE1C variant to TCR beta V- and J-gene trimming. The productive fraction for most TCR beta V segments was about 87% or about 30% in an earlier analysis.

The CDR3 is 18 residues long. Trimming cost V 4 bases and J 2 bases; bases outside gene matches: 14. Per germline, CDR1 KGHSH and CDR2 LQKENI. This receptor was taken from a woman aged 35 to 49 in good health and CMV-seropositive. Specimen: PBMCs. The genes are TRBV18 and TRBJ1-5, with TRBD1 matching 7 bases. Here the CDR3 reads CASSQTGVEGYGNQPQHF. CDR3 bases: TGTGCCAGCTCACAAACAGGGGTGGAGGGATATGGCAATCAGCCCCAGCATTTT.